A single sample gave rise to the 11 T cell receptor beta chains below, sequenced in a study of T cell responses to AZD1222 COVID-19 vaccine. The assay was immunoSEQ multiplex PCR, and TCRdb's table has in-frame clones only and misses some. The data contain 99,000 or so clones, around 89% of them seen just once; the ten biggest clones take up 18%. The sequencing here drew on peripheral blood, taken on day 0 of AZD1222 vaccination. These receptors came from an adult in good health.

The chain couples TRBV7-3 to TRBJ2-3; D might be TRBD2 (7 bases). The CDR3 has 16 residues. Germline CDR1 SGHTA, CDR2 FQGTGA. Between the trimmed V and J ends, which lost 4 bases and 2 bases, there was a span of 16 bases. This CDR3 is CASSWTSGGLTDTQYF. The DNA of the CDR3 is TGTGCCAGCAGCTGGACTAGTGGGGGGCTCACAGATACGCAGTATTTT.

The chain combines TRBV5-1 with TRBJ2-7, with TRBD1 identical over 7 bases. From germline, CDR1 is SGHRS and CDR2 YFSETQ. The CDR3 totals 15 residues. Trimming removed 4 bases from V and 5 bases from J; junction bases left unmatched: 12. As DNA, the CDR3 is TGCGCCAGCAGCAGAGCGACAGGGACGAACGACGAGCAGTACTTC. This sequence encodes CASSRATGTNDEQYF.

A single count supports this clone. V and J are TRBV19 and TRBJ2-2, with 8 bases that match TRBD2. Germline CDR1 LNHDA, CDR2 SQIVND (reference sequence). The ends lost 3 bases at V and 4 bases at J; junction bases unmatched: 1. CDR3 size: 14 residues. The DNA for the CDR3 is TGTGCCAGTAGTATTCGGGGGGGCACCGGGGAGCTGTTTTTT. It specifies CASSIRGGTGELFF.

This chain uses TRBV5-1 with TRBJ1-1; tentatively, D is TRBD1 (5 bases). CDR3 length equals 15 residues. CDR1 SGHRS and CDR2 YFSETQ come from the germline V gene. Trimming pared 0 bases from V and 4 bases from J, leaving 13 bases between. CDR3 in DNA: TGCGCCAGCAGCTTGGCCACAAAAGGGACCACTGAAGCTTTCTTT. Amino acids: CASSLATKGTTEAFF.

The V gene is TRBV6-6, the J gene TRBJ1-5; 12 bases are shared with TRBD1. With 5 bases clipped from V and 5 bases from J, the junction kept 4 bases outside the gene matches. The CDR3 is 15 residues long. Germline V gene sequence: CDR1 MNHNY, CDR2 SVGAGI (reference sequence). The chain's CDR3 is CASSTGQGADQPQHF. The CDR3 DNA reads as TGTGCCAGCAGTACGGGACAGGGGGCGGATCAGCCCCAGCATTTT.

The rearrangement joins TRBV7-3 to TRBJ2-3, with TRBD1 matching 7 bases. The CDR3 is 15 amino acids. The ends lost 2 bases at V and 0 bases at J; junction bases unmatched: 2. CDR1 and CDR2 from the germline V gene are SGHTA and FQGTGA. The CDR3 DNA reads TGTGCCAGCAGCTTAGGGGACAGTAGCACAGATACGCAGTATTTT. This sequence encodes CASSLGDSSTDTQYF.

This sequence joins TRBV14 and TRBJ2-1; TRBD2 matches at 8 bases. The germline CDR1 and CDR2 sequences are SGHDN and FVKESK. This CDR3 comprises 16 residues. V lost 4 bases, J lost 8 bases, and 13 bases stayed unmatched. CDR3 bases: TGTGCCAGCAGCCGTAGATCTATAGCGGGGTATGATGAGCAGTTCTTC. This encodes CASSRRSIAGYDEQFF.

This rearrangement joins TRBV6-5 to TRBJ1-2; 8 bases line up with TRBD1. V gave up 6 bases and J gave up 5 bases; unmatched junction bases: 5. Germline CDR1 MNHEY, CDR2 SVGAGI. The CDR3 sequence is 13 residues long. The CDR3 is CASRRQGLYGYTF. The CDR3 nucleotides are TGTGCCAGCAGGAGACAGGGGCTATATGGCTACACCTTC.

V and J are TRBV15 and TRBJ1-6, with no clear D. V was cut by 0 bases and J by 0 bases, with 3 bases left in between. There are 15 residues in the CDR3. Germline lookup yields CDR1 LNHNV and CDR2 YYDKDF (reference sequence). As DNA, the CDR3 is TGTGCCACCAGCAGAGAGTACTCCTATAATTCACCCCTCCACTTT. Its translation: CATSREYSYNSPLHF.

Only one count was recorded for this clone. The gene calls are TRBV7-9 and TRBJ1-1; D is undetermined. The germline V gene encodes CDR1 SEHNR and CDR2 FQNEAQ (reference sequence). Trimming removed 7 bases at V and 1 base at J, with 10 bases between. This CDR3 region has 13 residues. CDR3 in DNA: TGTGCCAGCACCCCGACCCCGAACACTGAAGCTTTCTTT. It encodes CASTPTPNTEAFF.

The V call is TRBV6-6, the J call TRBJ1-3; tentatively, D is TRBD1 (5 bases). V was shortened by 6 bases and J by 4 bases, with 16 bases between the two germline ends. Germline V gene sequence: CDR1 MNHNY, CDR2 SVGAGI (reference sequence). The CDR3 consists of 15 residues. The CDR3 reads CASRLFQGGGNTIYF. The CDR3 region has the DNA TGTGCCAGCAGACTATTCCAGGGCGGGGGAAACACCATATATTTT.